These T cell receptor beta chains were read from a single sample in a study of blood T cells in healthy people across ages. TCRdb re-called the 5' RACE reads through MiXCR, storing one row per CDR3 protein. Among roughly 800,000 distinct CDR3 sequences listed, around 36% were seen once. Sequencing was performed on blood. These receptors were obtained from a man in his late teens or twenties in good health. CDR3s include the opening cysteine and the closing phenylalanine or tryptophan. The D gene is left open where the match is weak. Rows give clone size only sometimes, using once, few, many, or a class for an expanded clone.

v_call	clone_size	j_call	d_call	cdr3_nt	cdr3_aa
TRBV9	many	TRBJ2-7	NA	TGTGCCAGCAGCCTGACAACGGGACAAGACTACGAGCAGTACTTC	CASSLTTGQDYEQYF
TRBV6-5	many	TRBJ2-3	TRBD1	TGTGCCAGCAGGGACAGGAGCACAGATACGCAGTATTTT	CASRDRSTDTQYF
TRBV7-8	NA	TRBJ1-6	NA	TGTGCCAGCAGCTTAGGCGGGACACTTAATTCACCCCTCCACTTT	CASSLGGTLNSPLHF
TRBV12-3/TRBV12-4	NA	TRBJ2-3	TRBD2	TGTGCCAGCAGTTCGACTAGCGGGGGACCAGATACGCAGTATTTT	CASSSTSGGPDTQYF
TRBV5-6	NA	TRBJ2-4	TRBD1	TGTGCCAGCAGCCAAGCGCGGGACAGGACCAAGAATGAGCAGTACTTC	CASSQARDRTKNEQYF
TRBV29-1	NA	TRBJ2-1	TRBD2	TGCAGCGTTGATCTAGCGGGGGGGCTTAATGAGCAGTTCTTC	CSVDLAGGLNEQFF
TRBV4-2	NA	TRBJ2-3	TRBD2	TGTGCCAGCAGCCAAGGTGGGGGGGAAGATACGCAGTATTTT	CASSQGGGEDTQYF
TRBV29-1	NA	TRBJ2-3	NA	TGCAGCGTTGAGGTCCCCCCAGATACGCAGTATTTT	CSVEVPPDTQYF
TRBV5-1	NA	TRBJ2-1	NA	TGCGCCAGCAGTGCTGGTTACGGGGCCTACAATGAGCAGTTCTTC	CASSAGYGAYNEQFF
TRBV4-3	few	TRBJ1-1	NA	TGCGCCAGCAGCCAAGATAGGGTAGCAGTGAACACTGAAGCTTTCTTT	CASSQDRVAVNTEAFF
TRBV6-4	few	TRBJ2-1	NA	TGTGCCAGCAGTAGACAGGCCGTGCCCAATGAGCAGTTCTTC	CASSRQAVPNEQFF
TRBV29-1	few	TRBJ2-1	TRBD1	TGCAGCGCTACCGGGACAGGGGATGGAGAGCAGTTCTTC	CSATGTGDGEQFF
TRBV6-2/TRBV6-3	few	TRBJ1-5	NA	TGTGCCAGCAATACAGTAGATAGCAATCAGCCCCAGCATTTT	CASNTVDSNQPQHF
TRBV4-1	few	TRBJ1-5	NA	TGCGCCAGCAGTCCCCAGGGGTTCAATCAGCCCCAGCATTTT	CASSPQGFNQPQHF
TRBV6-5	NA	TRBJ1-4	NA	TGTGCCAGCAGCCGGACCCAATTCACTGAAAAACTGTTTTTT	CASSRTQFTEKLFF
TRBV6-5	NA	TRBJ1-1	NA	TGTGCCAGCAGTTACTCCGGGACAATGAACACTGAAGCTTTCTTT	CASSYSGTMNTEAFF
TRBV4-3	NA	TRBJ2-1	NA	TGCGCCAGCAGCCAAGCCACGGGCCATGAGCAGTTCTTC	CASSQATGHEQFF
TRBV7-2	NA	TRBJ1-1	NA	TGTGCCAGCAGCCCTATCCGGAACACTGAAGCTTTCTTT	CASSPIRNTEAFF
TRBV20-1	many	TRBJ2-1	NA	TGCAGTGCTAGCGCGAGGCGCAACGAGCAGTTCTTC	CSASARRNEQFF
TRBV4-1	NA	TRBJ2-7	NA	TGCGCCAGCAGCCAAGGGACAAACTACGAGCAGTACTTC	CASSQGTNYEQYF
TRBV5-1	NA	TRBJ2-5	TRBD1	TGCGCCAGCAGCCGACAGGGTCTAGAAGTGACCCAGTACTTC	CASSRQGLEVTQYF
TRBV28	NA	TRBJ1-5	NA	TGTGCCAGCAGTCCTTCGGAATGGCAGAAGCCCCGGCATTTT	CASSPSEWQKPRHF
TRBV12-3/TRBV12-4	many	TRBJ2-6	NA	TGTGCCAGCAGCAGGGACACCGGGGTTGGGGCCAACGTCCTGACTTTC	CASSRDTGVGANVLTF
TRBV6-6	NA	TRBJ1-1	NA	TGTGCCAGCAGTTACCCGGACAGGAACACTGAAGCTTTCTTT	CASSYPDRNTEAFF
TRBV4-2	NA	TRBJ1-1	NA	TGTGCCAGCAGCCAAGAGTTAAACAGCCCGGAGGAAGCTTTCTTT	CASSQELNSPEEAFF
TRBV4-2	NA	TRBJ2-5	TRBD1	TGTGCCAGCAGCCCCCGGGACAGGGGAACAGGGCACAATGAGCAGTACTTC	CASSPRDRGTGHNEQYF
TRBV7-2	NA	TRBJ2-1	TRBD1	TGTGCCAACAGCTCACCTCAAGGACAGGGAAGCTCCTACAATGAGCAGTTCTTC	CANSSPQGQGSSYNEQFF
TRBV20-1	few	TRBJ1-1	NA	TGCAGTGCTAGAAGATCGCCGGGGACTGAAGCTTTCTTT	CSARRSPGTEAFF
TRBV4-3	NA	TRBJ2-7	TRBD2	TGCGCCAGCAGCCAAGCCAGGTGGGGGGGCGAGCAGTACTTC	CASSQARWGGEQYF
TRBV6-1	NA	TRBJ2-5	NA	TGTGCCAGCAGTGAATTTAGCGGTGAAGAGACCCAGTACTTC	CASSEFSGEETQYF
TRBV12-3/TRBV12-4	NA	TRBJ2-3	NA	TGTGCCAGCAGTTGGGGAGAGAGCACAGATACGCAGTATTTT	CASSWGESTDTQYF
TRBV7-2	NA	TRBJ2-7	NA	TGTACCAGCAGCTCCAGGGTCTCCTACAATGAGCAGTACTTC	CTSSSRVSYNEQYF
TRBV14	NA	TRBJ1-1	NA	TGTGCCAGCAGCGCAGTGACAGGACCAATGAACACTGAAGCTTTCTTT	CASSAVTGPMNTEAFF
TRBV10-3	many	TRBJ1-1	NA	TGTGCCATCAGTGACAGAGGGGCGAACACTGAAGCTTTCTTT	CAISDRGANTEAFF
TRBV5-1	few	TRBJ1-1	NA	TGCGCCAGCAGCTTGGTCTTCAGCACTGAAGCTTTCTTT	CASSLVFSTEAFF
TRBV2	NA	TRBJ1-3	NA	TGTGCCAGAAGTGAAGGGCCGGGTTACTCCGGAAACACCATATATTTT	CARSEGPGYSGNTIYF
TRBV2	many	TRBJ2-1	TRBD1	TGTGCCAGCAGTGACCCGGGACAGGGGGCTAGGTATGAGCAGTTCTTC	CASSDPGQGARYEQFF
TRBV9	NA	TRBJ1-2	TRBD1	TGTGCCAGCAGCGTAGACGGGACAGGGCGTTATGGCTACACCTTC	CASSVDGTGRYGYTF
TRBV7-9	NA	TRBJ1-6	NA	TGTGCCAGCAGCTTGGGGGGGGCCTCCTATAATTCACCCCCCCACTTT	CASSLGGASYNSPPHF
TRBV27	few	TRBJ1-5	TRBD1	TGTGCCAGCAGTTTAAGGTGGCAGGGGGCTCAGCCCCAGCATTTT	CASSLRWQGAQPQHF
TRBV14	NA	TRBJ1-3	NA	TGTGCCAGCAGCCAAGATAATGGAAACACCATATATTTT	CASSQDNGNTIYF
TRBV6-6	NA	TRBJ1-1	NA	TGTGCCAGCAGTTACTCGAGAGGTGCGAGTGAAGCTTTCTTT	CASSYSRGASEAFF
TRBV20-1	many	TRBJ2-7	TRBD1	TGCAGTGCTAGAGATTTTGGGGACAGGGGGCACCCAAAGCAGTACTTC	CSARDFGDRGHPKQYF
TRBV5-1	many	TRBJ2-7	NA	TGCGCCAGCAGCTTGTATCCAGGCGACAGCTCCTACGAGCAGTACTTC	CASSLYPGDSSYEQYF
TRBV5-5	NA	TRBJ2-2	NA	TGTGCCAGCACCCCCCGGCCCGGGGAGCTGTTTTTT	CASTPRPGELFF
TRBV4-2	NA	TRBJ2-1	TRBD2	TGTGCCAGCAGCCGTGCCGGGACTAGCAATGAGCAGTTCTTC	CASSRAGTSNEQFF
TRBV18	NA	TRBJ2-7	NA	TGTGCCACCGCAGGAAGCTCCTACGAGCAGTACTTC	CATAGSSYEQYF
TRBV4-1	NA	TRBJ1-2	NA	TGCGCCAGCAGCCTCCGAATGATCGGGTTTTATGGCTACACCTTC	CASSLRMIGFYGYTF
TRBV12-3/TRBV12-4	NA	TRBJ1-2	TRBD1	TGTGCCAGCAGCCGCACAGGGGACGCCTATGGCTACACCTTC	CASSRTGDAYGYTF
TRBV7-9	few	TRBJ1-1	NA	TGTGCCAGCAGCCCCCAAACAGGGATAATGAACACTGAAGCTTTCTTT	CASSPQTGIMNTEAFF
TRBV25-1	few	TRBJ1-2	NA	TGTGCCAGCAGTTCCAGCGCATTCTATGGCTACACCTTC	CASSSSAFYGYTF
TRBV6-2/TRBV6-3	NA	TRBJ2-3	NA	TGTGCCAGCAGTTACTCCGGAACTGTCACAGATACGCAGTATTTT	CASSYSGTVTDTQYF
TRBV5-1	NA	TRBJ1-1	NA	TGCGTCAGCAGCTTAAGGCAGAGGAACACTGAAGCTTTCTTT	CVSSLRQRNTEAFF
TRBV29-1	NA	TRBJ1-2	NA	TGCAGCGTTGTCTCCGACTGGGGCTATGGCTACACCTTC	CSVVSDWGYGYTF
TRBV4-2	NA	TRBJ2-1	NA	TGTGCCAGCAGCCAAGAAGTATACGGAAGTTTTGCCAATGAGCAGTTCTTC	CASSQEVYGSFANEQFF